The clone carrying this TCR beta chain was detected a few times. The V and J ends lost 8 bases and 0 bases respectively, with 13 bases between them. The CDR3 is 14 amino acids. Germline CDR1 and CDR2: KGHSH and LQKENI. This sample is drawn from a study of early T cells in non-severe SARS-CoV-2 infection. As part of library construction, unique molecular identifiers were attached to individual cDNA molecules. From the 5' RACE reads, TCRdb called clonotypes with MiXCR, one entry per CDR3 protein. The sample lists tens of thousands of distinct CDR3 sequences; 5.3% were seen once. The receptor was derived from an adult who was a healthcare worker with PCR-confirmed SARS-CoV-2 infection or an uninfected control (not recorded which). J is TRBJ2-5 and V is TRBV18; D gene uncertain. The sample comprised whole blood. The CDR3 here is CASKIVAYQETQYF. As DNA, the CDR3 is TGTGCCAGCAAGATCGTGGCCTACCAAGAGACCCAGTACTTC.